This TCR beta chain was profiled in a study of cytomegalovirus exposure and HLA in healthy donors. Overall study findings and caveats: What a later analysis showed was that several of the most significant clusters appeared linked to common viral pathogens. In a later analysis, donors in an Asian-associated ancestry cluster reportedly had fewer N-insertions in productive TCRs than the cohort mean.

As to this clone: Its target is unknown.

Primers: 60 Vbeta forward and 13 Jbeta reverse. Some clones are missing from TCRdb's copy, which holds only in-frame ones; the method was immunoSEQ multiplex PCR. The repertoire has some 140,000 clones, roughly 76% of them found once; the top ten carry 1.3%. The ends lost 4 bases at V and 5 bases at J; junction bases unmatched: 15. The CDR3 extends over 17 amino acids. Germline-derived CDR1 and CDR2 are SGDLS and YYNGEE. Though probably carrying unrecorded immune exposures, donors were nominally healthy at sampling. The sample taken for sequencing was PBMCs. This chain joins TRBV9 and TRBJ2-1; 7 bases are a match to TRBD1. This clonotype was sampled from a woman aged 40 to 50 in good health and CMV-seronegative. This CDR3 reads CASSLSRQGSRDNEQFF. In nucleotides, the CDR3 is TGTGCCAGCAGCCTTTCGCGACAGGGTTCGAGGGACAATGAGCAGTTCTTC.